The clone carrying this TCR beta chain was found many times. As yet, its antigen is unknown. This sample is part of a study of fetal regulatory T cell absence and autoimmunity. Germline V gives CDR1 MNHEY, CDR2 SVGAGI. Trimming shortened V by 7 bases and J by 5 bases, and 12 bases separated the two germline ends. The CDR3 is 13 amino acids. Sequencing used immunoSEQ multiplex PCR; TCRdb keeps in-frame clones, though not all of them. The sample contains 95,000 to 100,000 clones, 55% to 75% of which appear only once. Whole-study results and caveats: Some top pancreas TCR clones were over 95-fold enriched versus cord blood.

Material for sequencing was pancreas tissue. This clonotype was obtained from a male donor with IPEX syndrome. The rearrangement joins TRBV6-5 to TRBJ1-5; no clear D. The CDR3 DNA is TGTGCCAGCACCGGAGGCATACATCAGCCCCAGCATTTT. Protein sequence: CASTGGIHQPQHF.